There are many counts of the clone carrying this TCR beta chain. Antigen: not known. This record belongs to a study of T cells in Graves' hyperthyroidism and ophthalmopathy. Each ophthalmopathy patient scored at least 3 on the Clinical Activity Score and at least 4 on NOSPECS grade, with duration under 3 months. RNA transcripts yielded amplified TCR beta CDR3 regions. When the TCR CDR3 underwent first-round RT-PCR, the HTBI primer set was used. MiXCR, run by TCRdb on the multiplex PCR reads, gives a single entry per CDR3 protein. The sample yields about 600,000 distinct CDR3 sequences, 12% to 15% seen once. The study's findings and limits: The model forecast ophthalmopathy, anticipating it by a median around 6.4 months before onset.

The clonotype was recovered from a woman aged 18-29 years with Graves' ophthalmopathy. Sequenced material: blood.

CDR3 sequence (DNA): TGTGCCAGCCCCCCTCCCATGGGGGCTTCCTACAATGAGCAGTTCTTC. Translation: CASPPPMGASYNEQFF. The chain links TRBV28 to TRBJ2-1, with D maybe TRBD1 (6 bases). Trimming cost V 8 bases and J 1 base, with 18 bases left between them. Germline V lookup: CDR1 MDHEN, CDR2 SYDVKM. There are 16 residues in the CDR3.